This T cell receptor beta chain derives from a study of blood T cell repertoires in COVID-19. Participants were aged 18 to 89 years from approximately 23 US areas. Repertoires were generated with immunoSEQ multiplex PCR, while TCRdb's copy carries only in-frame clones and drops some. Counted here are about 220,000 clones, about 80% occurring once; the ten biggest clones make up 1.3%. Per the germline V gene, CDR1 is SEHNR and CDR2 is FQNEAQ (reference sequence). This CDR3 contains 12 residues. V gave up 2 bases and J gave up 10 bases, with 9 bases separating them. This clone was detected a few times. This TCR derives from a woman between 35 and 50 years old with acute COVID-19. The chain has TRBV7-9 and TRBJ2-1, with a tentative D call TRBD2 (6 bases). Source material: PBMCs or T cells enriched from blood (not recorded which). The CDR3: CASSLSGGEQFF. Written as DNA, the CDR3 is TGTGCCAGCAGCTTAAGCGGAGGGGAGCAGTTCTTC. The variable domain in full, completed from reference TRBV7-9 and TRBJ2-1, reads DTGVSQNPRHKITKRGQNVTFRCDPISEHNRLYWYRQTLGQGPEFLTYFQNEAQLEKSRLLSDRFSAERPKGSFSTLEIQRTEQGDSAMYLCASSLSGGEQFFGPGTRLTVL.